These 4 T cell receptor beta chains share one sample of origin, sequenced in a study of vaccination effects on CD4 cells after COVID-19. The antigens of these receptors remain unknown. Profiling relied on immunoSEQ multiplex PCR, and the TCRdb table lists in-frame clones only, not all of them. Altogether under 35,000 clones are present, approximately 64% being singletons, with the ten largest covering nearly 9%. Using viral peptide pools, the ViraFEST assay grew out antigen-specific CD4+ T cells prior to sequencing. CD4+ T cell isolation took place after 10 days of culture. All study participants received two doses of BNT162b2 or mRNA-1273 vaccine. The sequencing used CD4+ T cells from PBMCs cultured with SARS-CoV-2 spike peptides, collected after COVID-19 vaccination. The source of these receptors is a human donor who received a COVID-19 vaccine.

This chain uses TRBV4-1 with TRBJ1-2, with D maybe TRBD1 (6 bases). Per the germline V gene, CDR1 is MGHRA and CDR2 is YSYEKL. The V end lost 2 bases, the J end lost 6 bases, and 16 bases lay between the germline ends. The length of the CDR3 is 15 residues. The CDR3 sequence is CASSQYPKWGHGYTF. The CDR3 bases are TGCGCCAGCAGCCAATATCCCAAGTGGGGGCATGGCTACACCTTC.

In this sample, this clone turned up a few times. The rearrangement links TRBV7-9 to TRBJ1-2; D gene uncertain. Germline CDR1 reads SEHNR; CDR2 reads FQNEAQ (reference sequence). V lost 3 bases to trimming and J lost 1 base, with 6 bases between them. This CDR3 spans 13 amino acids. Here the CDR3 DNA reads TGTGCCAGCAGCTTTGGTAGTAACTATGGCTACACCTTC. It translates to CASSFGSNYGYTF.

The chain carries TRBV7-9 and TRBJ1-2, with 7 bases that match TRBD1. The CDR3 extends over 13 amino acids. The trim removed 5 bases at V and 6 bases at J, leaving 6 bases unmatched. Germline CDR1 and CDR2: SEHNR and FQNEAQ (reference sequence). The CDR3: CASSAQGGNGYTF. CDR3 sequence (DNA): TGTGCCAGCAGCGCTCAGGGGGGGAATGGCTACACCTTC.

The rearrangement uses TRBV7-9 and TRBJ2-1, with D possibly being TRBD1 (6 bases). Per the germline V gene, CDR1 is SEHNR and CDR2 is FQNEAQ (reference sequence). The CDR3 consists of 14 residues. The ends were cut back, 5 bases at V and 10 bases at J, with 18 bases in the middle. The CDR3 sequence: CASSPGGVRGEQFF. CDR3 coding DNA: TGTGCCAGCAGCCCTGGGGGCGTGCGCGGGGAGCAGTTCTTC.